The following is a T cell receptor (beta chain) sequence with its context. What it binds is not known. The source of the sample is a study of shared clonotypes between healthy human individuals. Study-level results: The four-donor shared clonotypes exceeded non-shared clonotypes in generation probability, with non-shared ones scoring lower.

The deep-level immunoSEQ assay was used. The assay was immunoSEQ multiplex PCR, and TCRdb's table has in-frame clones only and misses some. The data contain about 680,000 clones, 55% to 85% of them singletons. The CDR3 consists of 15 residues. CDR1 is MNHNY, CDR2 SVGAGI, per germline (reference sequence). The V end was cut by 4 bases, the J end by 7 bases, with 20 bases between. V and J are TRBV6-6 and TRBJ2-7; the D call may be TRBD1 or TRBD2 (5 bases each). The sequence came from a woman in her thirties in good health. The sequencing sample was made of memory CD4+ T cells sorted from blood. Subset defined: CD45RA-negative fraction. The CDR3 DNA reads TGTGCCAGCAGTTCCCCGGGACCCCGAGGTAGGGAGCAGTACTTC. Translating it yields CASSSPGPRGREQYF.